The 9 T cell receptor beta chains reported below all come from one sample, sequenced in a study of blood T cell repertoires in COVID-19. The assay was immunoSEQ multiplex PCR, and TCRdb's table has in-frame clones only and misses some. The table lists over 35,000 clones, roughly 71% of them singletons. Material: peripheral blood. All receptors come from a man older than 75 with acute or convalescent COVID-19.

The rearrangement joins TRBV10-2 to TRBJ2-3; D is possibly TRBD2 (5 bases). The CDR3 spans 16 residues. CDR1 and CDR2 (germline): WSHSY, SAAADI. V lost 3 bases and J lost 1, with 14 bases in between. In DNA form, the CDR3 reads TGCGCCAGCAGTGAAAAGGACTTAGGTGGCACAGATACGCAGTATTTT. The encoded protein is CASSEKDLGGTDTQYF.

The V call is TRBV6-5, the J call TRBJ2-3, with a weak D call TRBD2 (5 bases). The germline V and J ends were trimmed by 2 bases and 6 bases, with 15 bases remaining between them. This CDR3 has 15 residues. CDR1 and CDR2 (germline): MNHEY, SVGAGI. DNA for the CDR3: TGTGCCAGCAGTTACGGGAGCCTAGCTGCGGATACGCAGTATTTT. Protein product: CASSYGSLAADTQYF.

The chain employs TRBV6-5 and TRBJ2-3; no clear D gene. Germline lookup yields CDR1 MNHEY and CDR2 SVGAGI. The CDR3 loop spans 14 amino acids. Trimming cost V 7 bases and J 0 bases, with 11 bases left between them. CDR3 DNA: TGTGCCAGCAAACTCACAGAAAGCACAGATACGCAGTATTTT. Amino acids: CASKLTESTDTQYF.

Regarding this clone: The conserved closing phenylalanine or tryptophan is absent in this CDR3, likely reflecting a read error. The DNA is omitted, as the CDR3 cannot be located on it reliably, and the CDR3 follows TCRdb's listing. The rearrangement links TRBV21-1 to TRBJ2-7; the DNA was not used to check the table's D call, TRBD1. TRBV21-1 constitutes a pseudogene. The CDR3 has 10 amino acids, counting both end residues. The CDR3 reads CARWHRTDGL.

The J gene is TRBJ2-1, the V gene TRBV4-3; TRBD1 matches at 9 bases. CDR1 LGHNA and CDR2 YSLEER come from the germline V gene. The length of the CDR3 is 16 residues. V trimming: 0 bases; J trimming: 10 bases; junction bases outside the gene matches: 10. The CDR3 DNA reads TGCGCCAGCAGCCAAGAATACACAGGGGGCTCAAGGGAGCAGTTCTTC. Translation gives CASSQEYTGGSREQFF.

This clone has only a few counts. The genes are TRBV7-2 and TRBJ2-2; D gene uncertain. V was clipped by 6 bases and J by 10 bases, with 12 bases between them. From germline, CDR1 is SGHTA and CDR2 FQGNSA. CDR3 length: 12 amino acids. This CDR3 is CASRGGPEELFF. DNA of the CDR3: TGTGCCAGCAGGGGTGGGCCCGAGGAGCTGTTTTTT.

CDR3 sequence reads: CSGGGGLYEQYF. The CDR3, as DNA: TGCAGCGGCGGAGGGGGCCTCTACGAGCAGTACTTC. The chain employs TRBV29-1 and TRBJ2-7; D might be TRBD1 (7 bases). The CDR3 contains 12 residues. In germline, CDR1 is SQVTM, CDR2 ANQGSEA. V was pared by 7 bases and J by 3 bases, with 13 bases between.

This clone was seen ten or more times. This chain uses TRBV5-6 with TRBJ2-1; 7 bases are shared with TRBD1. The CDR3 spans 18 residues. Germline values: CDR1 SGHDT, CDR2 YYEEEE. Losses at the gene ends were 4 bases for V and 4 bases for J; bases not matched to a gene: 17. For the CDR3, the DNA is TGTGCCAGCAGCCCTGAGGCGTTAGGGGACAGATCTTACAATGAGCAGTTCTTC. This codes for CASSPEALGDRSYNEQFF.

The DNA for the CDR3 is TGTGCCAGCAGTGCGCGGACTAGCGGGGGCGCAGATACGCAGTATTTT. This sequence encodes CASSARTSGGADTQYF. The chain has TRBV2 and TRBJ2-3; 13 bases line up with TRBD2. Looked up from germline, CDR1 is SNHLY and CDR2 is FYNNEI. The CDR3 runs to 16 residues. V dropped 4 bases and J dropped 4; count of bases not matched to a gene: 5.